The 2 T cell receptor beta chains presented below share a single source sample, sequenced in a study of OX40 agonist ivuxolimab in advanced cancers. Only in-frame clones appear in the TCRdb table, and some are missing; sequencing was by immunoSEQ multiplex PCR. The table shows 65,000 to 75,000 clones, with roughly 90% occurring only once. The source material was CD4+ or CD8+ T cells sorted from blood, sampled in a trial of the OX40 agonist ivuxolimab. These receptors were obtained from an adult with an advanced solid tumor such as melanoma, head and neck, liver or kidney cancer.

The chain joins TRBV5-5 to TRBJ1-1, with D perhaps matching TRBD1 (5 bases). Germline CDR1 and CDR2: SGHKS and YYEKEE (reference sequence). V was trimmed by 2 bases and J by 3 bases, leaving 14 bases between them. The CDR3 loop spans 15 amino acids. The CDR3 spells CASSFGGNWDTEAFF. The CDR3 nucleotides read TGTGCCAGCAGCTTCGGGGGTAATTGGGACACTGAAGCTTTCTTT.

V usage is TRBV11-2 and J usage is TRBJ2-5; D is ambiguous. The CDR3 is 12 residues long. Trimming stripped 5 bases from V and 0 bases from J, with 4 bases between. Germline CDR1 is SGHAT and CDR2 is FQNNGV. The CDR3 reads CASSPNQETQYF. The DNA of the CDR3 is TGTGCCAGCAGCCCCAACCAAGAGACCCAGTACTTC.